These T cell receptor beta chains were read from a single sample in a study of cytomegalovirus exposure and HLA in healthy donors. Measured with immunoSEQ multiplex PCR; TCRdb has only the in-frame clones, and not every one. The data hold roughly 77,000 clones, with roughly 94% observed a single time. The sample consisted of PBMCs. All receptors derive from a young woman in good health and CMV-seronegative. Each CDR3 is given with its conserved first and last residue. D genes are given only for firm matches. A clone size is listed for some rows: how often the clone was seen (once, few, many), or a class if it is expanded.

v_gene	j_gene	d_gene	len	abundance	CDR3nt	CDR3aa
TRBV27	TRBJ1-5	TRBD1	13	-	TGTGCCAGCAGTTTATCAGTTGGGCAGGGGGTACATTTT	CASSLSVGQGVHF
TRBV2	TRBJ1-5	TRBD1	15	-	TGTGCCACAGGGGTAGGGGGCGCTTGGCATCAGCCCCAGCATTTT	CATGVGGAWHQPQHF
TRBV5-1	TRBJ2-7	TRBD1	14	-	TGCGCCAGCAGCTACCGACAGGGGCTTTGGGAGCAGTACTTC	CASSYRQGLWEQYF
TRBV2	TRBJ2-3	-	13	-	TGTGCCAGCGTTGTAGGGGCAGGGGATACGCAGTATTTT	CASVVGAGDTQYF
TRBV5-6	TRBJ2-3	-	18	-	TGTGCCAGCAGCTTGGCCATATTGGGGGGGCGATTTGCAGATACGCAGTATTTT	CASSLAILGGRFADTQYF
TRBV6-1	TRBJ2-5	TRBD2	15	-	TGTGCCAGCAGTGGACTAGCGGGAGGGCAAGAGACCCAGTACTTC	CASSGLAGGQETQYF
TRBV7-8	TRBJ2-3	TRBD2	16	few	TGTGCCAGCAGCTCCCGGACTAGCGGGTCTAAAGATACGCAGTATTTT	CASSSRTSGSKDTQYF
TRBV28	TRBJ1-5	-	14	-	TGTGCCAGCAGTTATGGTTGGGGGGTTCAGCCCCAGCATTTT	CASSYGWGVQPQHF
TRBV7-2	TRBJ2-5	-	14	-	TGTGCCAGCGGAACTAGCTATGGCCAAGAGACCCAGTACTTC	CASGTSYGQETQYF
TRBV11-3	TRBJ2-5	TRBD2	19	once	TGTGCCAGCAGCTTAGGGAGACTAGCGGGAGGGCCGGCGTATGAGACCCAGTACTTC	CASSLGRLAGGPAYETQYF
TRBV6-6	TRBJ2-5	TRBD2	16	-	TGTGCCAGCAGTCTCGGACTAGCGGGAGTCCGAGAGACCCAGTACTTC	CASSLGLAGVRETQYF
TRBV18	TRBJ2-5	TRBD1	15	-	TGTGCCAGCTCACCACAACACAGGGGGCAAGAGACCCAGTACTTC	CASSPQHRGQETQYF
TRBV6-5	TRBJ2-1	TRBD2	14	-	TGTGCCAGCAGTTACTCGACTAGCGTATATGAGCAGTTCTTC	CASSYSTSVYEQFF
TRBV2	TRBJ2-1	-	12	-	TGTGCCTCTACGGGAGATCTAAATGAGCAGTTCTTC	CASTGDLNEQFF
TRBV28	TRBJ1-1	-	14	-	TGTGCCAGCAGTTCGGAGGCGTTGTACACTGAAGCTTTCTTT	CASSSEALYTEAFF
TRBV5-1	TRBJ2-2	-	14	-	TGCGCCAGCAGCCCACTAGTCAACACCGGGGAGCTGTTTTTT	CASSPLVNTGELFF
TRBV7-2	TRBJ2-2	TRBD2	14	-	TGTGCCAGCAGCTTAGGCGGGGGTGGCGGGGAGCTGTTTTTT	CASSLGGGGGELFF
TRBV27	TRBJ1-1	TRBD1	17	-	TGTGCCAGCAGTTTTCGGGCAGGGGGCCTAATGAACACTGAAGCTTTCTTT	CASSFRAGGLMNTEAFF
TRBV7-6	TRBJ2-7	TRBD2	14	-	TGTGCCAGCAGCTTAGGACTAGCGGGAGCGGTGCAGTACTTC	CASSLGLAGAVQYF
TRBV19	TRBJ2-7	TRBD1	16	-	TGTGCCAGTAGTATAGACTCGGGACAGCCAGCCTACGAGCAGTACTTC	CASSIDSGQPAYEQYF
TRBV10-1	TRBJ2-7	TRBD1	15	-	TGCGCCAGCAGTGTTGCCGGGACAGGGGGCTACGAGCAGTACTTC	CASSVAGTGGYEQYF
TRBV10-3	TRBJ2-1	-	17	-	TGTGCCATCAGTATTGGTAGCGGTCCTAGCTCCTACAATGAGCAGTTCTTC	CAISIGSGPSSYNEQFF
TRBV10-2	TRBJ2-1	TRBD2	16	-	TGCGCCAGCAGTGAGTCCCTTAGGGGCGGGGGTAATGAGCAGTTCTTC	CASSESLRGGGNEQFF
TRBV10-3	TRBJ1-3	-	14	-	TGTGCCATCAAGGACAGCAACTCTGGAAACACCATATATTTT	CAIKDSNSGNTIYF
TRBV5-6	TRBJ1-2	-	17	once	TGTGCCAGCAGCTTAATCGAGCCAGGAACCGATAACTATGGCTACACCTTC	CASSLIEPGTDNYGYTF
TRBV18	TRBJ2-2	TRBD2	16	once	TGTGCCACCCGGCCGACTAGCGGGGGCCAGACCGGGGAGCTGTTTTTT	CATRPTSGGQTGELFF
TRBV28	TRBJ2-7	-	10	-	TGTGCCAGCGGCTCGGGCGAGCAGTACTTC	CASGSGEQYF
TRBV5-1	TRBJ1-5	-	13	-	TGCGCCAGCAGCTTGACAGTCAATCAGCCCCAGCATTTT	CASSLTVNQPQHF
TRBV7-7	TRBJ2-5	-	13	-	TGTGCCAGCAGCTTAGGCGTCCAAGAGACCCAGTACTTC	CASSLGVQETQYF
TRBV11-2	TRBJ2-7	-	11	-	TGTGCCAGCAGCCTGGTAGACGAGCAGTACTTC	CASSLVDEQYF